This T cell receptor (beta chain) derives from a study of T cell responses to AZD1222 COVID-19 vaccine. Whole-study results and caveats: Clonal diversity was possibly underestimated; the donors were predominantly white British and more often female. Among AZD1222 vaccinees, only five or six were seropositive at baseline. Per reports, nearly half of all spike-specific TCRs target regions that are unmutated in variants. There were repertoire samples only from the period after the peak T cell response.

To note about this clone: Its specificity is unknown. Distinct nucleotide sequences in the sample also encode this CDR3.

There are 11 residues in the CDR3. Trimming left V 6 bases short and J 3 bases short, with 6 bases between. Germline V gene lookup returns CDR1 MNHEY and CDR2 SMNVEV (reference sequence). Assay used: immunoSEQ multiplex PCR; TCRdb lists only in-frame clones, some missing. The table shows 200,000 or so clones, with approximately 91% occurring only once. This specimen consisted of peripheral blood, obtained on day 0 of AZD1222 vaccination. The TCR sequence derives from an adult in good health. The V call is TRBV27, the J call TRBJ2-7, with unresolved D. This CDR3 is CASSRGYEQYF. As DNA, the CDR3 is TGTGCCAGCAGCCGAGGCTACGAGCAGTACTTC.